This TCR beta chain was sequenced for a study of blood T cell repertoires in COVID-19. At the level of the study: Samples taken during acute and convalescent COVID-19 were collected in the United States, Italy and Spain.

This clone was seen a few times. The repertoire was sequenced with immunoSEQ multiplex PCR; TCRdb's copy has only in-frame clones and lacks some. The sample contains some 42,000 clones, 70% to 85% of which appear only once. Trimming at V came to 6 bases and at J to 5 bases, leaving 7 bases not matched to a gene. This CDR3 has 15 amino acids. The V gene's germline CDR1 is SNHLY and CDR2 FYNNEI. The sample consisted of peripheral blood. The clonotype comes from a human donor in a cohort sampled during active COVID-19. The chain is built from TRBV2 and TRBJ1-4; 9 bases match TRBD1. In nucleotides, the CDR3 is TGTGCCAGCAGCGGATTCGGGACAGGGAATGAAAAACTGTTTTTT. This translates into CASSGFGTGNEKLFF.